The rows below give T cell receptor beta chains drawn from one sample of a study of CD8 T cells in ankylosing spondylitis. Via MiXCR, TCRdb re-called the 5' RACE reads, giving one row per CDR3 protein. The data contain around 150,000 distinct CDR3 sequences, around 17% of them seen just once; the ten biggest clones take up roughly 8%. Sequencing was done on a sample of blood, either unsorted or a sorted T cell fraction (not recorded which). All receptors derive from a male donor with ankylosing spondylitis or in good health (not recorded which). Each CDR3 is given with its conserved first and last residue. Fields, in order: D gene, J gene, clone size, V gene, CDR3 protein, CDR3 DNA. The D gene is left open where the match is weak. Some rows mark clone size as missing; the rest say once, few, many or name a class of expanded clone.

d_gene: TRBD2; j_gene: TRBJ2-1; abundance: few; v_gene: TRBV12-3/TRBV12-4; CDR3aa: CASRTSGDPLVFF; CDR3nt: TGTGCCAGCAGGACTAGCGGAGACCCCCTCGTCTTCTTC
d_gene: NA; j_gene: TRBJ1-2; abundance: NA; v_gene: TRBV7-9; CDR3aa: CASSLVDGQYGYTF; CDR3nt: TGTGCCAGCAGCTTAGTCGACGGGCAGTATGGCTACACCTTC
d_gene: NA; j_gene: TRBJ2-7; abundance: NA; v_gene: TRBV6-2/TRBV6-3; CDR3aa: CATGTSGEQYF; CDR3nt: TGTGCCACCGGGACGTCGGGCGAGCAGTACTTC
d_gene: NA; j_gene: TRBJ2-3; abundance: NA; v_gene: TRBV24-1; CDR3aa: CATSDFSDPHGGDTQYF; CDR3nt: TGTGCCACCAGTGATTTTAGCGACCCTCACGGGGGAGATACGCAGTATTTT
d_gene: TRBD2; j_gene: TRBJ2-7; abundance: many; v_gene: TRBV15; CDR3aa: CATSTREGGSYEQYF; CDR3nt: TGTGCCACCAGCACCCGGGAGGGGGGCTCCTACGAGCAGTACTTC
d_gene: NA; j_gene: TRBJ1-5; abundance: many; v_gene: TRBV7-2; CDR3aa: CASSSPGEGQPQHF; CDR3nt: TGTGCCAGCAGCTCCCCAGGGGAAGGTCAGCCCCAGCATTTT
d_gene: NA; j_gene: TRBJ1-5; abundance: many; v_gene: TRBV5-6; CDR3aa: CASSLSEGTQHF; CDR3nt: TGTGCCAGCAGCTTGAGTGAAGGAACCCAGCATTTT
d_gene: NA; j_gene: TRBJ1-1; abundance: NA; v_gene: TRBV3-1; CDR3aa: CASSQREGATEAFF; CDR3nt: TGTGCCAGCAGCCAAAGGGAAGGGGCCACTGAAGCTTTCTTT
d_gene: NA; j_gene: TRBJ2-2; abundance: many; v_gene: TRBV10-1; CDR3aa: CASSGTLNTGELFF; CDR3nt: TGCGCCAGCAGTGGGACTCTTAACACCGGGGAGCTGTTTTTT
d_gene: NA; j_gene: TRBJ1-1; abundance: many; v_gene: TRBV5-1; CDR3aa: CASSFTSPIYSREAFF; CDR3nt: TGCGCCAGCAGCTTTACGAGCCCAATATATTCCCGTGAAGCTTTCTTT
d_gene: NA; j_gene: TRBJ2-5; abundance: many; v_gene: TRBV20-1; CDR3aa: CSAREPGKETQYF; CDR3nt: TGCAGTGCTAGAGAACCCGGTAAAGAGACCCAGTACTTC
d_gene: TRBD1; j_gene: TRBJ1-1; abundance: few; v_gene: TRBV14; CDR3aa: CASSHKGQGATGTEAFF; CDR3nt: TGTGCCAGCAGCCACAAGGGACAGGGGGCAACAGGCACTGAAGCTTTCTTT
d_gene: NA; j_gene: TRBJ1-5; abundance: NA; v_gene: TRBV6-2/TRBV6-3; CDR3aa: CASSYSTKSAPRSNQPQHF; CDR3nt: TGTGCCAGCAGTTACTCGACAAAATCCGCCCCGAGAAGCAATCAGCCCCAGCATTTT
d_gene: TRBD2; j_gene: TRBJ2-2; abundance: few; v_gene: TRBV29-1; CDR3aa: CSTRLAGNTGELFF; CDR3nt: TGCAGCACCCGGCTAGCGGGCAACACCGGGGAGCTGTTTTTT
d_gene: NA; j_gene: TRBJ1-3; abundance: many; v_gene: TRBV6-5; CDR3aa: CASSYSGAPSGNTIYF; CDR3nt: TGTGCCAGCAGTTACTCCGGGGCACCCTCTGGAAACACCATATATTTT
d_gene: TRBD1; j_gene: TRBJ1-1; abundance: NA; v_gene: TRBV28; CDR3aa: CASSWNRGQPRTFF; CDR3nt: TGTGCCAGCAGTTGGAACAGGGGGCAGCCAAGAACTTTCTTT
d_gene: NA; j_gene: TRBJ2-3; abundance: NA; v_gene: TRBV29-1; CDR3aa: CSVDVEGFRGTQYF; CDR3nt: TGCAGCGTTGATGTGGAAGGCTTCCGAGGCACGCAGTATTTT
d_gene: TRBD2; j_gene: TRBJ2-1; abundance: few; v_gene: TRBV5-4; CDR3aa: CASSLAGLAGDEQFF; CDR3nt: TGTGCCAGCAGCTTGGCTGGACTAGCGGGAGACGAGCAGTTCTTC
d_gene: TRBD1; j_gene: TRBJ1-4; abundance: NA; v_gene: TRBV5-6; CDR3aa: CASSSGMTGAINEKLFF; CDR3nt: TGTGCCAGCAGCTCCGGGATGACAGGGGCGATTAATGAAAAACTGTTTTTT
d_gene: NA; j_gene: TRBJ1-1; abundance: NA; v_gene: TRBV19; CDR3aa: CASSSAGDAFF; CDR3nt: TGTGCCAGTAGTTCCGCCGGGGATGCTTTCTTT
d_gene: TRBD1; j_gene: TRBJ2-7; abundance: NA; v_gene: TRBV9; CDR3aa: CASSVDPLSRGHEQYF; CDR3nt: TGTGCCAGCAGCGTAGATCCACTCTCTAGGGGGCACGAGCAGTACTTC